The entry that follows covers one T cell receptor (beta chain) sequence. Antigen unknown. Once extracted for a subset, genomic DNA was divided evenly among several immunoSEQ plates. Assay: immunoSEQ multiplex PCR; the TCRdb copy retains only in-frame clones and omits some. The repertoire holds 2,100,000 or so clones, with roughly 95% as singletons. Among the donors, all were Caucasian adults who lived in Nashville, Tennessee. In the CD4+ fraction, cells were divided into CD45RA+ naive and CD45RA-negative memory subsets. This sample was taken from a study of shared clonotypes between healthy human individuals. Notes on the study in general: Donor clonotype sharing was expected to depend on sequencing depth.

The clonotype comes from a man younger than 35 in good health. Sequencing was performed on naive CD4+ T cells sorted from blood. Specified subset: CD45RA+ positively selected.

The CDR3, as DNA: TGTGCCAGCAGCCCCAACACGAACACCGGGGAGCTGTTTTTT. Translating gives CASSPNTNTGELFF. V gene TRBV7-2 combines with J gene TRBJ2-2; unclear D gene. CDR3 size: 14 residues. The germline V gene encodes CDR1 SGHTA and CDR2 FQGNSA. V was shortened by 5 bases and J by 0 bases, with 7 bases between the two germline ends.